This entry concerns a single TCR beta chain. Its antigen is unknown. This entry comes from a study of shared clonotypes between healthy human individuals. Findings and caveats of the study: Clonotype sharing among donors was thought likely to change with sequencing depth.

Trimming at V came to 4 bases and at J to 3 bases, leaving 5 bases not matched to a gene. This CDR3 is built from 14 residues. The germline V gene encodes CDR1 LNHDA and CDR2 SQIVND (reference sequence). Deep-level running was used for the assay. Each cell subset's genomic DNA was divided evenly among several immunoSEQ plates. TCRdb keeps only in-frame clones here, not all; method: immunoSEQ multiplex PCR. The sample includes around 2.5 million clones, approximately 93% seen only once; the top ten take about 0.34%. The sequencing input was naive CD4+ T cells from PBMCs. Noted subset: CD45RA+ positively selected. The receptor was isolated from a man aged 18 to 30 in good health. Some clones in this sample may be carry-over from other donors' samples. This rearrangement joins TRBV19 to TRBJ2-7; TRBD1 agrees at 8 bases. The CDR3 DNA sequence: TGTGCCAGTAGTACCGGGACAGGCGGCTACGAGCAGTACTTC. Amino acid sequence: CASSTGTGGYEQYF.